A selection of T cell receptor beta chains follows, all from one sample in a study of cytomegalovirus exposure and HLA in healthy donors. Method: immunoSEQ multiplex PCR; TCRdb's copy keeps in-frame clones and lacks some. The sample contains about 190,000 clones, around 67% of which appear only once. The sequencing sample was made of PBMCs. Receptor source: a woman aged 25 to 39 in good health and CMV-seropositive. CDR3s include the opening cysteine and the closing phenylalanine or tryptophan. The D gene is left open where the match is weak. A clone size is listed for some rows: how often the clone was seen (once, few, many), or a class if it is expanded.

CDR3 length,V gene,J gene,clone size,D gene,CDR3 DNA,CDR3 protein
14,TRBV5-6,TRBJ1-1,few,NA,TGTGCCAGCAGCTTAGGGGGGGGCGAGGCTGAAGCTTTCTTT,CASSLGGGEAEAFF
16,TRBV19,TRBJ2-1,NA,TRBD2,TGTGCCAGTAGTGACATCATGCGGACTAGCGGGGATGAGCAGTTCTTC,CASSDIMRTSGDEQFF
15,TRBV2,TRBJ2-7,few,TRBD2,TGTGCCAGCCAGGGACTAGCGGGAGCTTCCAGCGAGCAGTACTTC,CASQGLAGASSEQYF
15,TRBV28,TRBJ1-2,NA,NA,TGTGCCAGCAGTCCCGGAGGACGTACTAACTATGGCTACACCTTC,CASSPGGRTNYGYTF
12,TRBV6-9,TRBJ2-1,few,NA,TGTGCCAGCACCGGGAACGACAATGAGCAGTTCTTC,CASTGNDNEQFF
13,TRBV4-1,TRBJ2-1,few,TRBD2,TGCGCCAGCAGCCGCCCTGCGGGAGGCGAGCAGTTCTTC,CASSRPAGGEQFF
13,TRBV6-5,TRBJ2-1,NA,NA,TGTGCCAGCAGGCAGCGGTCCTACAATGAGCAGTTCTTC,CASRQRSYNEQFF
17,TRBV27,TRBJ2-7,NA,TRBD2,TGTGCCAGCAGTCCCTCTGGCACTAGCGGGGGATTCTACGAGCAGTACTTC,CASSPSGTSGGFYEQYF
14,TRBV6-5,TRBJ1-5,NA,NA,TGTGCCAGCAGTTACACTGGACTTGATCAGCCCCAGCATTTT,CASSYTGLDQPQHF
16,TRBV12-2,TRBJ2-3,NA,NA,TGTGCAAGTCGCTTAGAGGGGACTAGCGTGTCAGATACGCAGTATTTT,CASRLEGTSVSDTQYF
15,TRBV19,TRBJ2-1,NA,NA,TGTGCCAGTAGTATGGTCAGCGGGCCATACAATGAGCAGTTCTTC,CASSMVSGPYNEQFF
18,TRBV28,TRBJ2-3,NA,TRBD2,TGTGCCAGCAGGGGACTAGCGGGAGCGAGCCCTAGCACAGATACGCAGTATTTT,CASRGLAGASPSTDTQYF
15,TRBV6-1,TRBJ2-5,NA,NA,TGTGCCAGCAGAGGCGGAGGTGGGGCGGGGGAGACCCAGTACTTC,CASRGGGGAGETQYF
18,TRBV2,TRBJ2-2,NA,TRBD2,TGTGCCAGCAGACAGGAGACTAGCGGGAGGGCCTTCACCGGGGAGCTGTTTTTT,CASRQETSGRAFTGELFF
15,TRBV7-2,TRBJ2-5,NA,TRBD1,TGTGCCAGCAGCTTAGGGGACAGGGCCAAAGAGACCCAGTACTTC,CASSLGDRAKETQYF
12,TRBV19,TRBJ2-7,NA,TRBD1,TGTGCCAGTAGCTGGACAGGAACCGAGCAGTACTTC,CASSWTGTEQYF
13,TRBV5-4,TRBJ2-5,NA,NA,TGTGCCAGCAGCTTGGAGCTACAAGAGACCCAGTACTTC,CASSLELQETQYF
15,TRBV6-6,TRBJ2-2,NA,NA,TGTGCCAGCAGTTACCGGGGGTCGAACACCGGGGAGCTGTTTTTT,CASSYRGSNTGELFF
15,TRBV27,TRBJ2-7,NA,TRBD2,TGTGCCAGCAAGCGGGGGACGGCACCAGGTTCCGAGCAGTACTTC,CASKRGTAPGSEQYF
15,TRBV27,TRBJ2-5,NA,NA,TGTGCCAGCAACTCTCAAGGAGGCGCCGAAGAGACCCAGTACTTC,CASNSQGGAEETQYF
14,TRBV11-2,TRBJ2-3,NA,TRBD2,TGTGCCAGCAGCTTTTTATCGGGGGGAGATACGCAGTATTTT,CASSFLSGGDTQYF
11,TRBV14,TRBJ2-3,NA,NA,TGTGCCAGCAGCCAGGTCAGGACACAGTATTTT,CASSQVRTQYF
14,TRBV6-6,TRBJ2-7,NA,NA,TGTGCCAGCAAACTCTCAGGGCCTTCCTACGAGCAGTACTTC,CASKLSGPSYEQYF
14,TRBV7-9,TRBJ2-5,NA,NA,TGTGCCAGCAGCTTAGTTGGGACTCTTGAGACCCAGTACTTC,CASSLVGTLETQYF
16,TRBV19,TRBJ1-5,NA,TRBD1,TGTGCCAGTACGGCCACCCGGACAGGCTATGGTCAGCCCCAGCATTTT,CASTATRTGYGQPQHF
15,TRBV12-5,TRBJ2-1,NA,TRBD2,TGTGCTAGTGGTTTTGGACTAGCGGGAGATTATGAGCAGTTCTTC,CASGFGLAGDYEQFF
19,TRBV7-9,TRBJ2-7,few,TRBD2,TGTGCCAGCAGCCCGCTTACATTCGGACTAGCGGGAGGGTGGGACGAGCAGTACTTC,CASSPLTFGLAGGWDEQYF
17,TRBV28,TRBJ2-1,NA,TRBD2,TGTGCCAGCAGTTTACCCTCGGGACTAGCGGTCTACAATGAGCAGTTCTTC,CASSLPSGLAVYNEQFF
15,TRBV28,TRBJ1-2,NA,NA,TGTGCCAGCAGCCCAGACAACAGGGTAAACTATGGCTACACCTTC,CASSPDNRVNYGYTF
13,TRBV28,TRBJ1-2,NA,TRBD1,TGTGCCACCTACAGGGGCGCTGGATATGGCTACACCTTC,CATYRGAGYGYTF
15,TRBV28,TRBJ1-2,NA,TRBD1,TGTGCCAGCGAGCCTCCCGGGACAGGGAAAATAGGCTACACCTTC,CASEPPGTGKIGYTF
14,TRBV10-3,TRBJ1-1,NA,NA,TGTGCCATCAGTGAGTCGGCCTCGTCCACTGAAGCTTTCTTT,CAISESASSTEAFF
17,TRBV5-5,TRBJ1-4,NA,TRBD1,TGTGCCAGCAGCTTGGAGGGGACAGGACAATTTAATGAAAAACTGTTTTTT,CASSLEGTGQFNEKLFF
14,TRBV27,TRBJ2-7,NA,TRBD1,TGTGCCAGCAGTTCGGACAGGGGGCCGGGTGCTCGGTACTTC,CASSSDRGPGARYF
12,TRBV28,TRBJ1-2,NA,NA,TGTGCCAGCAGTTTAGGGACATGGGGCTACACCTTC,CASSLGTWGYTF
15,TRBV5-6,TRBJ2-1,NA,TRBD1,TGTGCCAGCAGCTTTGAGGGGACAGGGCCGAATGAGCAGTTCTTC,CASSFEGTGPNEQFF
14,TRBV4-1,TRBJ1-2,NA,NA,TGCGCCAGCACCCCTCGGGTTGAGGAGGTTGGCTACACCTTC,CASTPRVEEVGYTF
14,TRBV18,TRBJ2-3,NA,TRBD2,TGTGCCAGCTCACAGGGACTAGCCCCAGATACGCAGTATTTT,CASSQGLAPDTQYF
13,TRBV5-4,TRBJ2-7,NA,NA,TGTGCCAGCAGTTCGGGACACATTTACGAGCAGTACTTC,CASSSGHIYEQYF
16,TRBV19,TRBJ2-6,NA,TRBD2,TGTGCCAGTAGGGCGGGAGTGCGCTCTGGGGCCAACGTCCTGACTTTC,CASRAGVRSGANVLTF
14,TRBV7-2,TRBJ1-1,NA,NA,TGTGCCAGCATCCTGGGACACTTGAACACTGAAGCTTTCTTT,CASILGHLNTEAFF
15,TRBV19,TRBJ1-4,NA,NA,TGTGCCAGTAGTACCGTCCCAGGGGCTAATGAAAAACTGTTTTTT,CASSTVPGANEKLFF
11,TRBV20-1,TRBJ2-1,NA,NA,TGCAGTGCTAGAGATCACCCTGAGCTGTTCTTC,CSARDHPELFF
15,TRBV10-2,TRBJ2-1,NA,TRBD2,TGCGCCAGCACCGAGGGAGGCGGGAGCTACAATGAGCAGTTCTTC,CASTEGGGSYNEQFF
14,TRBV6-1,TRBJ1-1,NA,TRBD1,TGTGCCAGCAGGTTCCGGGACAGACACACTGAAGCTTTCTTT,CASRFRDRHTEAFF
14,TRBV29-1,TRBJ2-1,NA,TRBD2,TGCAGCGTTGAGGGAGCGGGGGCCTACAATGAGCAGTTCTTC,CSVEGAGAYNEQFF
16,TRBV19,TRBJ2-1,NA,TRBD2,TGTGCCAGTAGTACCCTAGCGGGAGGGGGATACAATGAGCAGTTCTTC,CASSTLAGGGYNEQFF
15,TRBV19,TRBJ1-2,NA,TRBD1,TGTGCCAGTACAGGCGACAGGGCGAGTAACTATGGCTACACCTTC,CASTGDRASNYGYTF
15,TRBV5-1,TRBJ2-2,NA,NA,TGCGCCAGCAGCTTGACAGTCTCGAACACCGGGGAGCTGTTTTTT,CASSLTVSNTGELFF
13,TRBV7-9,TRBJ2-1,NA,NA,TGTGCCGGATCGGGACTGGCCTACAATGAGCAGTTCTTC,CAGSGLAYNEQFF